A selection of T cell receptor beta chains follows, all from one sample in a study of blood T cell repertoires in COVID-19. Sequencing used immunoSEQ multiplex PCR; TCRdb keeps in-frame clones, though not all of them. The repertoire holds approximately 240,000 clones, with around four fifths as singletons. The source material was peripheral blood. These receptors were taken from a woman aged 55-69 years with active or convalescent COVID-19. Both conserved end residues are part of each CDR3. D genes are given only for firm matches. Some rows have no size entry. The others give once, few or many, or a class for an expanded clone.

D gene	clone size	J gene	V gene	CDR3 DNA	CDR3 protein
-	-	TRBJ1-6	TRBV10-2	TGCGCCACACAAACCAGGGGTTTAAATAATTCACCCCTCCACTTT	CATQTRGLNNSPLHF
TRBD1	-	TRBJ1-1	TRBV11-2	TGTGCCAGCAGCCCGAGGACAGGGGGATGGACTGAAGCTTTCTTT	CASSPRTGGWTEAFF
-	-	TRBJ1-4	TRBV19	TGTGCCAGTACCTCACCGGGGTTCCCTAATGAAAAACTGTTTTTT	CASTSPGFPNEKLFF
-	-	TRBJ2-7	TRBV19	TGTGCCAGTAGTCCCCACAGGGTAGGTGGCCGCTACGAGCAGTACTTC	CASSPHRVGGRYEQYF
-	-	TRBJ1-6	TRBV13	TGTGCCAGCAGCTTAAACAGGAACAATTCACCCCTCCACTTT	CASSLNRNNSPLHF
-	-	TRBJ2-7	TRBV5-4	TGTGCCAGCAGCTTCATGGGGGAGGACGAGCAGTACTTC	CASSFMGEDEQYF
TRBD1	-	TRBJ2-2	TRBV11-1	TGTGCCAGCAGCCAAGACAGGGGGAAATCCGGGGAGCTGTTTTTT	CASSQDRGKSGELFF
TRBD1	few	TRBJ1-2	TRBV24-1	TGTGCCACCAGTGATTTCACAGGGGGGGGCTACACCTTC	CATSDFTGGGYTF
TRBD2	-	TRBJ2-3	TRBV7-9	TGTGCTTCCACCTCCCGCGGAACTAGCGGGAGGGCCGGGCGGGATACGCAGTATTTT	CASTSRGTSGRAGRDTQYF
-	-	TRBJ1-5	TRBV5-1	TGCGCCAGCAGCTTGGGAGACCCATTGGCCGGGATTCAGCCCCAGCATTTT	CASSLGDPLAGIQPQHF
-	-	TRBJ2-1	TRBV21-1	TGTGCCAGCAGCGACAGGGGGGTTTGTCATACCTACAATGAGCAGTTCTTC	CASSDRGVCHTYNEQFF
-	-	TRBJ2-7	TRBV4-1	TGCGCCAGCAGTTTCCAGGGAGGAGACGAGCAGTACTTC	CASSFQGGDEQYF
-	-	TRBJ1-2	TRBV6-6	TGTGCCAGCAGCCTCCTGGACAACAACTATGGCTACACCTTC	CASSLLDNNYGYTF
TRBD1	-	TRBJ2-2	TRBV12-3/TRBV12-4	TGTGCCAGCAGACAGGGGGCCGGGGAGCTGTTTTTT	CASRQGAGELFF
-	-	TRBJ2-5	TRBV7-2	TGTGCCAGCAGCTTAGTTGGGGGCGCAACGACCCAGTACTTC	CASSLVGGATTQYF
-	-	TRBJ2-7	TRBV29-1	TGCAGCGTTGAAGGCGCGGCAGGTCTGGGGAGCTCCTACGAGCAGTACTTC	CSVEGAAGLGSSYEQYF